Below, one T cell receptor (beta chain) is given with its context. Its specificity is not known. Generated by immunoSEQ multiplex PCR, the TCRdb table keeps only in-frame clones and is missing some. This table has more than 140,000 clones, around four fifths appearing once. The time point is: baseline pretreatment blood. As for treatment: 15 Gy SBRT to primary tumor, nephrectomy 4 weeks later. These data are taken from a study of radiation and T cells in renal cell carcinoma. Study information: Nephrectomy followed 15 Gy stereotactic body radiation by 4 weeks.

Study conclusions and caveats: Pretreatment tumor biopsies were lacking, so baseline clonotypes are unknown. In blood, top tumor clones expanded by 2 weeks, shrinking by 4.

Sample: blood, taken from a patient whose treatment included radiotherapy and nephrectomy. The TCR comes from a woman between 50 and 59 years old with renal cell carcinoma.

CDR3 sequence: CASSSRGGSSGNTIYF. The CDR3 nucleotides are TGCGCCAGCAGCTCCCGTGGCGGTAGCTCTGGAAACACCATATATTTT. V and J are TRBV5-1 and TRBJ1-3; D is undetermined. Deletions cut 3 bases from V and 0 bases from J, with 13 bases between. Germline-derived CDR1 and CDR2 are SGHRS and YFSETQ. The CDR3 spans 16 residues.